A single sample gave rise to the 27 T cell receptor beta chains below, sequenced in a study of OX40 agonist ivuxolimab in advanced cancers. The library was generated by the immunoSEQ multiplex PCR assay. The source is immuneACCESS, and TCRdb retained only in-frame sequences with V and J called. Part of the clones is not carried over; for the studies checked, unresolved V genes explain less than half of this, and the remainder is unexplained. For this sample the table gives tens of thousands of clones, of which 91% were detected only once. The ten largest clonotypes hold approximately 1% of the sample. The sequences come from CD4+ or CD8+ T cells sorted from blood, collected in a trial of the OX40 agonist ivuxolimab. The receptors were sampled from an adult with an advanced solid tumor such as melanoma, head and neck, liver or kidney cancer.

The rearrangement uses TRBV6-5 and TRBJ2-7; D uncertain. Trimming removed 2 bases from V and 1 base from J, with 6 bases in between. The CDR3 length is 13 residues. From germline, CDR1 is MNHEY and CDR2 SVGAGI. The CDR3 sequence is CASSYQDSYEQYF. DNA for the CDR3: TGTGCCAGCAGTTACCAGGATTCCTACGAGCAGTACTTC.

The V call is TRBV2, the J call TRBJ2-1; the match to TRBD2 covers 10 bases. V lost 4 bases, J lost 7 bases, and 7 bases stayed unmatched. This CDR3 region has 15 residues. Germline assignment: CDR1 SNHLY and CDR2 FYNNEI. Here the CDR3 DNA reads TGTGCCAGCAGTGGGTTGGGACTAGCGTATAATGAGCAGTTCTTC. Translated, it gives CASSGLGLAYNEQFF.

The rearrangement joins TRBV5-1 to TRBJ1-3; TRBD1 agrees at 9 bases. This CDR3 has 16 residues. V shed 4 bases and J 0 bases; nucleotides not matched to a gene: 5. Germline V gene sequence: CDR1 SGHRS, CDR2 YFSETQ. The CDR3 is CASSETGGRSGNTIYF. The DNA of the CDR3 is TGCGCCAGCAGCGAAACAGGGGGCCGCTCTGGAAACACCATATATTTT.

V and J are TRBV19 and TRBJ1-5; 9 nucleotides align to TRBD1. Trimming cost V 8 bases and J 3 bases; bases outside gene matches: 5. CDR1 is LNHDA, CDR2 SQIVND, per germline (reference sequence). The CDR3 covers 14 residues. The CDR3 loop is CASGGQGTNQPQHF. CDR3 in DNA: TGTGCCAGTGGGGGACAGGGAACCAATCAGCCCCAGCATTTT. The variable domain in full, completed from reference TRBV19 and TRBJ1-5, reads DGGITQSPKYLFRKEGQNVTLSCEQNLNHDAMYWYRQDPGQGLRLIYYSQIVNDFQKGDIAEGYSVSREKKESFPLTVTSAQKNPTAFYLCASGGQGTNQPQHFGDGTRLSIL.

V is TRBV2 and J is TRBJ2-5, with 7 bases that match TRBD1. Germline lookup yields CDR1 SNHLY and CDR2 FYNNEI. Trimming at V came to 6 bases and at J to 5 bases, leaving 12 bases not matched to a gene. This CDR3 spans 15 amino acids. The CDR3 DNA is TGTGCCAGCAGCCTAAAGAGGGGACAGAAGGAGACCCAGTACTTC. Translated: CASSLKRGQKETQYF.

CDR3 sequence: CASRSRGPTGELFF. The DNA of the CDR3 is TGTGCCAGCAGGTCAAGGGGCCCCACCGGGGAGCTGTTTTTT. The chain recombines TRBV11-3 with TRBJ2-2; weak D call: TRBD1 (5 bases). CDR1 and CDR2 from the germline V gene are SGHNT and YENEEA. V lost 6 bases, J lost 4 bases, and 12 bases lay in between. This CDR3 is 14 amino acids long.

The V and J genes are TRBV7-9 and TRBJ1-1; TRBD1 aligns across 9 bases. Germline values: CDR1 SEHNR, CDR2 FQNEAQ (reference sequence). This CDR3 contains 12 residues. J was trimmed by 11 bases and V by 6 bases; bases with no gene match: 7. CDR3 sequence: CASSPGQGRAFF. CDR3 nucleotide sequence: TGTGCCAGCAGTCCAGGACAGGGGAGGGCTTTCTTT.

The rearrangement uses TRBV7-3 and TRBJ2-6; tentative D call: TRBD1 (6 bases). Trimming stripped 5 bases from V and 1 base from J, with 9 bases between. CDR1 is SGHTA, CDR2 FQGTGA, per germline. This CDR3 region has 15 residues. For the CDR3, the DNA is TGTGCCAGCAGCGACACAGGGTCTGGGGCCAACGTCCTGACTTTC. Its protein is CASSDTGSGANVLTF.

This clone was detected only once. This chain connects TRBV5-1 to TRBJ2-1; 11 nucleotides line up with TRBD2. This CDR3 contains 15 residues. CDR1 SGHRS and CDR2 YFSETQ come from the germline V gene. Losses at the gene ends were 5 bases for V and 7 bases for J; bases not matched to a gene: 8. CDR3 DNA: TGCGCCAGCAGGACTAGCGGGAAAAGTGGGAATGAGCAGTTCTTC. Amino acids: CASRTSGKSGNEQFF.

The CDR3: CASSPQGGSRETQYF. CDR3 nucleotides: TGTGCCAGCTCACCCCAGGGGGGCTCCAGAGAGACCCAGTACTTC. J is TRBJ2-5 and V is TRBV18, with D perhaps matching TRBD1 (7 bases). CDR3 length: 15 residues. The V gene lost 3 bases and the J gene lost 4 bases, with 15 bases spanning the gap. The germline gives CDR1 KGHSH, CDR2 LQKENI.

The chain has TRBV18 and TRBJ1-1; no clear D gene. V lost 3 bases and J 3 bases, leaving 5 bases between the germline ends. CDR1 KGHSH and CDR2 LQKENI come from the germline V gene. The CDR3 spans 12 residues. The CDR3 protein is CASSPTDTEAFF. The DNA of the CDR3 is TGTGCCAGCTCACCGACGGACACTGAAGCTTTCTTT.

The chain carries TRBV2 and TRBJ2-5; D unclear. The ends were cut back, 2 bases at V and 5 bases at J, with 3 bases in the middle. The CDR3 is made up of 11 amino acids. Germline V lookup: CDR1 SNHLY, CDR2 FYNNEI. The CDR3 loop is CASSEYETQYF. In DNA, the CDR3 is TGTGCCAGCAGTGAATACGAGACCCAGTACTTC.

The table lists this clone with a count of one. Other nucleotide sequences in the sample specify the same CDR3. The chain is built from TRBV6-5 and TRBJ1-2, with a possible D match to TRBD1 (5 bases). The CDR3 sequence is 13 residues long. With 4 bases removed from V and 0 bases from J, the gap between germline ends came to 6 bases. Germline V gene sequence: CDR1 MNHEY, CDR2 SVGAGI. CDR3 coding DNA: TGTGCCAGCAGTTCAGGGACTAACTATGGCTACACCTTC. Amino acids: CASSSGTNYGYTF.

The chain couples TRBV4-1 to TRBJ2-2; TRBD2 agrees at 8 bases. Germline assignment: CDR1 MGHRA and CDR2 YSYEKL. This CDR3 has 16 amino acids. Trimming cost V 4 bases and J 2 bases; bases outside gene matches: 6. CDR3 sequence (DNA): TGCGCCAGCAGCCCGCCGGGACTAGTAAACACCGGGGAGCTGTTTTTT. Protein product: CASSPPGLVNTGELFF.

The chain recombines TRBV5-1 with TRBJ2-1; tentatively, D is TRBD1 or TRBD2 (5 bases each). CDR1 and CDR2 from the germline V gene are SGHRS and YFSETQ. V was shortened by 2 bases and J by 5 bases, with 8 bases between the two germline ends. This CDR3 region has 13 residues. The DNA of the CDR3 is TGCGCCAGCAGCTTAGGGACCCACAATGAGCAGTTCTTC. It specifies CASSLGTHNEQFF.

The V call is TRBV2, the J call TRBJ1-3; maybe TRBD1 (6 bases). Trimming stripped 9 bases from V and 0 bases from J, with 15 bases between. The CDR3 extends over 15 amino acids. Germline lookup yields CDR1 SNHLY and CDR2 FYNNEI. CDR3 DNA: TGTGCCAGTCAGGGGTGGAGGGACTCTGGAAACACCATATATTTT. Translation: CASQGWRDSGNTIYF.

The rearrangement uses TRBV20-1 and TRBJ2-5; D gene ambiguous. The CDR3 extends over 11 amino acids. V dropped 5 bases and J dropped 4 bases, with 8 bases sitting between them. The germline gives CDR1 DFQATT, CDR2 SNEGSKA (reference sequence). The DNA of the CDR3 is TGCAGTGCTGCCCCCCTAGAGACCCAGTACTTC. Translation gives CSAAPLETQYF.

This rearrangement joins TRBV7-9 to TRBJ2-7, with D possibly TRBD2 on 7 matching bases. The length of the CDR3 is 18 residues. V gave up 1 base and J gave up 0 bases, with 19 bases separating them. CDR1 is SEHNR and CDR2 is FQNEAQ in the germline V gene (reference sequence). The CDR3 protein is CASSLGRGALDSSYEQYF. The DNA of the CDR3 is TGTGCCAGCAGCTTAGGTCGGGGGGCACTCGACTCCTCCTACGAGCAGTACTTC.

The rearrangement uses TRBV13 and TRBJ1-2; D remains ambiguous. V lost 3 bases and J 8 bases, leaving 22 bases between the germline ends. The CDR3 extends over 16 amino acids. Germline V CDR1 and CDR2: PRHDT, FYEKMQ (reference sequence). Written as DNA, the CDR3 is TGTGCCAGCAGCTTTACCCCCGACCCAGGACTCAGGGGCTACACCTTC. It encodes CASSFTPDPGLRGYTF.

This chain connects TRBV19 to TRBJ1-1; D is unresolved. This CDR3 comprises 14 residues. Between the trimmed V and J ends, which lost 5 bases and 0 bases, there was a span of 10 bases. Germline V gives CDR1 LNHDA, CDR2 SQIVND (reference sequence). CDR3 amino acids: CASSLVQMNTEAFF. As DNA, the CDR3 is TGTGCCAGTAGTTTAGTACAGATGAACACTGAAGCTTTCTTT. The full variable domain, completed using reference TRBV19 and TRBJ1-1, is DGGITQSPKYLFRKEGQNVTLSCEQNLNHDAMYWYRQDPGQGLRLIYYSQIVNDFQKGDIAEGYSVSREKKESFPLTVTSAQKNPTAFYLCASSLVQMNTEAFFGQGTRLTVV.

V is TRBV7-9 and J is TRBJ1-2, with D possibly matching TRBD1 (5 bases). The length of the CDR3 is 14 residues. V lost 5 bases, J lost 2 bases, and 12 bases lay in between. The germline V gene encodes CDR1 SEHNR and CDR2 FQNEAQ (reference sequence). The CDR3 DNA sequence: TGTGCCAGCAGCCTTATTAACAGGAACTATGGCTACACCTTC. Amino acid sequence: CASSLINRNYGYTF.

This rearrangement joins TRBV5-3 to TRBJ2-5, with a possible D match to TRBD2 (5 bases). TRBV5-3 is an open reading frame, and its role is uncertain. V lost 1 base and J lost 4, with 11 bases in between. The CDR3 spans 14 residues. The CDR3 is CARSLLVLGETQYF. CDR3 nucleotide sequence: TGTGCCAGAAGCTTGCTCGTACTAGGAGAGACCCAGTACTTC.

This chain uses TRBV19 with TRBJ1-2, with TRBD1 matching 7 bases. This CDR3 region has 15 residues. Germline trimming cut 1 base from V and 4 bases from J; bases unmatched to any gene: 6. From germline, CDR1 is LNHDA and CDR2 SQIVND (reference sequence). The CDR3 DNA follows: TGTGCCAGTAGTATAGTAGGGGGCTCTATCTATGGCTACACCTTC. Translation gives CASSIVGGSIYGYTF.

V gene TRBV11-2 combines with J gene TRBJ2-7; D assignment may be TRBD1 or TRBD2 (6 bases each). Trimming pared 7 bases from V and 5 bases from J, leaving 27 bases between. Looked up from germline, CDR1 is SGHAT and CDR2 is FQNNGV. The CDR3 has 17 amino acids. The CDR3: CASTVSGAGLSPHEQYF. The CDR3 DNA sequence: TGTGCCAGCACCGTTTCGGGGGCGGGATTATCCCCCCACGAGCAGTACTTC. Complete variable domain (other parts from reference TRBV11-2 and TRBJ2-7): EAGVAQSPRYKIIEKRQSVAFWCNPISGHATLYWYQQILGQGPKLLIQFQNNGVVDDSQLPKDRFSAERLKGVDSTLKIQPAKLEDSAVYLCASTVSGAGLSPHEQYFGPGTRLTVT.

This clone was counted a single time. CDR3 region: CAIRAGFANTGELFF. Here the CDR3 DNA reads TGTGCCATCAGAGCAGGATTTGCGAACACCGGGGAGCTGTTTTTT. This chain joins TRBV10-3 and TRBJ2-2; D is uncertain. This CDR3 is built from 15 residues. Germline V gives CDR1 ENHRY, CDR2 SYGVKD. V lost 6 bases and J 0 bases, leaving 11 bases between the germline ends.

This chain joins TRBV15 and TRBJ2-3; D unclear. CDR1 and CDR2 from the germline V gene are LNHNV and YYDKDF (reference sequence). V shed 0 bases and J shed 1 base, with 8 bases lying between them. This CDR3 is 15 amino acids long. CDR3 protein: CATSRERIGTDTQYF. In DNA, the CDR3 is TGTGCCACCAGCAGAGAAAGGATAGGCACAGATACGCAGTATTTT.

The J gene is TRBJ2-4, the V gene TRBV30, with D possibly TRBD2 on 5 matching bases. Trimming stripped 3 bases from V and 5 bases from J, with 8 bases between. The CDR3 is 12 amino acids. The germline V gene encodes CDR1 GTSNPN and CDR2 SVGIG (reference sequence). CDR3 region: CAWRKGENIQYF. The CDR3 DNA sequence: TGTGCCTGGAGGAAGGGAGAAAACATTCAGTACTTC.